Sequencing of this T cell receptor beta chain was carried out in a study of neurological immune-mediated disorders. Broader study findings: When the repertoires were grouped phylogenetically, those of 18 of the 34 multiple sclerosis patients came together in a single cluster of related CDR3 sequences, which points to a possible repertoire-level signature.

Synthesis of cDNA used 5'RACE (with 10-nucleotide random UMIs). TCRdb itself ran the 5' RACE reads through MiXCR, one entry per CDR3 protein. The sample has 84,000 or so distinct CDR3 sequences, 4.3% seen once. In its sample, this clonotype was seen many times. Its target is not known. Time point: longitudinal time-point 3. Preparation of the unsorted libraries drew on 2 million PBMCs stored at -80 C. The clonotype originates from a woman aged 60-75 years with multiple sclerosis. Material for sequencing was PBMCs.

For the CDR3, the DNA is TGTGCCAGCAGCTTAGAAGGGACAGGGGAATATGAGCAGTTCTTC. This translates into CASSLEGTGEYEQFF. The gene calls are TRBV7-9 and TRBJ2-1, with 10 bases matching TRBD1. The junction had 5 bases not matched to a gene; V was cut back by 1 base and J by 8 bases. The CDR3 runs to 15 residues. The germline V gene encodes CDR1 SEHNR and CDR2 FQNEAQ (reference sequence). The full variable domain, its missing parts supplied by reference TRBV7-9 and TRBJ2-1, is DTGVSQNPRHKITKRGQNVTFRCDPISEHNRLYWYRQTLGQGPEFLTYFQNEAQLEKSRLLSDRFSAERPKGSFSTLEIQRTEQGDSAMYLCASSLEGTGEYEQFFGPGTRLTVL.